The following is a TCR beta chain sequence with its context. Its antigen is unidentified. cDNA libraries of TCR beta carried unique molecular identifiers. It was from about 0.94 to 9.7 million T cells that about 500,000 cDNA molecules came. TCRdb analysed the PCR reads with MiXCR anew, one entry per CDR3 protein. The sample holds about 200,000 distinct CDR3 sequences, approximately 29% seen once. This sample is drawn from a study of post-analysis software for immune sequencing data. Study-wide points: With F measure, samples from one preparation batch clustered together strongly. Among several TRBV segments more frequent in patients than controls were TRBV5-6, TRBV5-1 and TRBV20-1.

Germline CDR1 reads SQVTM; CDR2 reads ANQGSEA. CDR3 length: 14 amino acids. J was trimmed by 3 bases and V by 7 bases; bases with no gene match: 10. The source material was blood. V and J are TRBV29-1 and TRBJ1-1, with 8 bases identical to TRBD1. The source of this sequence is a girl younger than 18 with multiple sclerosis. CDR3 sequence (DNA): TGCAGCGCATGTCCAGGGGGCAGGGACACTGAAGCTTTCTTT. Protein: CSACPGGRDTEAFF.